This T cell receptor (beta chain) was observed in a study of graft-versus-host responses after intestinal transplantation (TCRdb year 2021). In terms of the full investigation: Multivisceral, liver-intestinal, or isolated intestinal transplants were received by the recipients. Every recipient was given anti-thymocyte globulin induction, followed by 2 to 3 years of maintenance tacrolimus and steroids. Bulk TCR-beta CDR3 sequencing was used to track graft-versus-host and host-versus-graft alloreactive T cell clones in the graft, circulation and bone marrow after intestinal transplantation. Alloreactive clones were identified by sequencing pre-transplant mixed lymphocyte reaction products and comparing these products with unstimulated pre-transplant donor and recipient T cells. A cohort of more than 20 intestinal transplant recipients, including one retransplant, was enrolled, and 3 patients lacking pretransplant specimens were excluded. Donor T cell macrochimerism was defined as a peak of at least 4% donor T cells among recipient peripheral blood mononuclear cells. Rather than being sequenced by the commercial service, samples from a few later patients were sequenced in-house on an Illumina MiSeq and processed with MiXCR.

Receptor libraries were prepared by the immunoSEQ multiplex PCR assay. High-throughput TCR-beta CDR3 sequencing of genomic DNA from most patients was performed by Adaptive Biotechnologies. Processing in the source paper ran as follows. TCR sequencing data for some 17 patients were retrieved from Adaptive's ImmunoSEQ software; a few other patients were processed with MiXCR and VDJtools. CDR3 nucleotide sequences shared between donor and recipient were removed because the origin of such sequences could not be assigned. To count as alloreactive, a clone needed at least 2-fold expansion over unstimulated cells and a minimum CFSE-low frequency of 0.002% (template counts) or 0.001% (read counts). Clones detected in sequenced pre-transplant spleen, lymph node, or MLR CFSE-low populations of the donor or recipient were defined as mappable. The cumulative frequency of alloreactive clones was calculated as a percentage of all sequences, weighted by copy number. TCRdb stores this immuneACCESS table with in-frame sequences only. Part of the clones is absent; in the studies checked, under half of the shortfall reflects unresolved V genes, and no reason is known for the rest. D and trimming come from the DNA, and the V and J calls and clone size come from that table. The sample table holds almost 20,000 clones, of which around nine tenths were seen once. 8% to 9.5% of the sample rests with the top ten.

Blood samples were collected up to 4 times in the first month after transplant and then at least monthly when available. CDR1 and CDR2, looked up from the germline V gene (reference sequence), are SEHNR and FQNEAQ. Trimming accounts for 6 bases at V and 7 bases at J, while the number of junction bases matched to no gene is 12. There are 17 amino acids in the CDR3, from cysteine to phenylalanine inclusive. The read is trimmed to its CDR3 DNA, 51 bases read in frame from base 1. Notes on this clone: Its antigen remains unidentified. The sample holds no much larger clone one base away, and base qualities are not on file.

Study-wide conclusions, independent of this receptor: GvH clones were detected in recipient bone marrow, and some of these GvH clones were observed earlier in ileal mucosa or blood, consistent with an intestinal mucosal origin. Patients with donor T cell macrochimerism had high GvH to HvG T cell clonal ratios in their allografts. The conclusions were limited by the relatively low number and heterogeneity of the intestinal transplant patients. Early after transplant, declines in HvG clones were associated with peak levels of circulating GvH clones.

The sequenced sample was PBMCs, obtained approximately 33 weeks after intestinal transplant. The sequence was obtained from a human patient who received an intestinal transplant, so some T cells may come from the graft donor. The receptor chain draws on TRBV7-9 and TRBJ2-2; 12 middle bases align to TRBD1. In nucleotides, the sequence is TGTGCCAGCAGTCCCAGGAAGGGACAGGGGGCAAGCGGGGAGCTGTTTTTT. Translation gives CASSPRKGQGASGELFF.